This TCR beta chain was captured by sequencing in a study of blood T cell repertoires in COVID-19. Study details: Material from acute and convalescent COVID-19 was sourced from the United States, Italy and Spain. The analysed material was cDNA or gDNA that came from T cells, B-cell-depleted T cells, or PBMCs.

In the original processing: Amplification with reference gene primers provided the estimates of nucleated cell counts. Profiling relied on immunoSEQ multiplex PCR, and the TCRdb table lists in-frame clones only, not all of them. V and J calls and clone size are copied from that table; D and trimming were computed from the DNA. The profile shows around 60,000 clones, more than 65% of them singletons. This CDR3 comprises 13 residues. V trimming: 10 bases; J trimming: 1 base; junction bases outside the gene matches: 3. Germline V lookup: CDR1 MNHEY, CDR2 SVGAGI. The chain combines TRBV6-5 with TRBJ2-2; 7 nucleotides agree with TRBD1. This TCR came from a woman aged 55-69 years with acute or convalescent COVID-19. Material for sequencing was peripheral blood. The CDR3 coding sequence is TGTGCCACCTGGACAGGGAACACCGGGGAGCTGTTTTTT. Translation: CATWTGNTGELFF.